What follows are 31 T cell receptor beta chains derived from one specimen sequenced in a study of monozygotic twins with inflammatory bowel disease. Using the 5' RACE reads, TCRdb records one entry per CDR3 protein without DNA. The ten most abundant clones cover approximately 2.5% of a sample with under 200,000 distinct CDR3 sequences. The sample consisted of blood. The origin of the receptors is a human donor with ulcerative colitis or Crohn's disease, or a healthy co-twin of an affected twin (not recorded which).

The chain employs TRBV5-6 and TRBJ1-5. Germline V gene lookup returns CDR1 SGHDT and CDR2 YYEEEE. The CDR3 has 15 residues. The CDR3 loop is CASSSAVKGNQPQHF.

The V and J genes are TRBV11-1 and TRBJ2-3; TCRdb lists TRBD1, though no DNA is available to test this call. The CDR3 covers 17 residues. Germline V gene sequence: CDR1 SGHAT, CDR2 FQDESV (reference sequence). The chain's CDR3 is CASSLRPGTVFTDTQYF.

The chain links TRBV5-1 to TRBJ2-1; the TRBD1 assignment by TCRdb is unverifiable without DNA. Germline loops: CDR1 SGHRS, CDR2 YFSETQ. The CDR3 is 13 amino acids. The CDR3 is CASSLGTDEFGIF.

The chain joins TRBV5-6 to TRBJ2-5; the TCRdb call, TRBD1, lacks DNA for checking. Germline V gene data show CDR1 as SGHDT and CDR2 as YYEEEE. The CDR3 has 15 residues. The CDR3 spells CASSLDRGNSETQYF.

V and J are TRBV20-1 and TRBJ1-4; TCRdb's D call, TRBD1, is unchecked because there is no DNA. The CDR3 has 13 amino acids. Germline CDR1 DFQATT, CDR2 SNEGSKA (reference sequence). CDR3 region: CSAMGQGNEKLFF.

The chain uses TRBV10-3 and TRBJ2-1; TCRdb names TRBD1, which stays unverified in the absence of DNA. The germline V gene encodes CDR1 ENHRY and CDR2 SYGVKD. This CDR3 comprises 15 residues. This chain's CDR3 is CAISGVPGTRNEQFF.

The chain is built from TRBV20-1 and TRBJ1-4. This CDR3 spans 14 amino acids. Germline assignment: CDR1 DFQATT and CDR2 SNEGSKA (reference sequence). The CDR3 here is CSASEGTTNEKLFF.

J is TRBJ2-5 and V is TRBV7-2; TCRdb indicates TRBD1, and absent DNA this call remains unverified. In germline, CDR1 is SGHTA, CDR2 FQGNSA. The length of the CDR3 is 15 residues. The CDR3: CASSLVAGSRETQYF. The complete variable domain, with remaining parts taken from reference TRBV7-2 and TRBJ2-5, reads GAGVSQSPSNKVTEKGKDVELRCDPISGHTALYWYRQSLGQGLEFLIYFQGNSAPDKSGLPSDRFSAERTGGSVSTLTIQRTQQEDSAVYLCASSLVAGSRETQYFGPGTRLLVL.

The chain has TRBV7-9 and TRBJ1-2; TCRdb outputs TRBD1, but without DNA this stays unchecked. The CDR3 extends over 16 amino acids. Germline V CDR1 and CDR2: SEHNR, FQNEAQ (reference sequence). The CDR3 sequence: CASSLGGAGDYYGYTF.

The genes are TRBV12-3 or TRBV12-4 and TRBJ2-1; lacking DNA, the TRBD1 call made by TCRdb goes unchecked. The CDR3 consists of 12 residues. CDR3 in amino acids: CASSGDSREQFF.

The gene calls are TRBV6-5 and TRBJ1-4. Germline CDR1 MNHEY, CDR2 SVGAGI. This CDR3 spans 11 amino acids. CDR3 loop: CASRLGEKLFF.

This chain joins TRBV21-1 and TRBJ1-6; the TCRdb call, TRBD1, lacks DNA for checking. TRBV21-1 is tagged as a pseudogene. This CDR3 is built from 19 residues. The CDR3 here is CASRGRGQAILSYNSPLHF.

The rearrangement uses TRBV28 and TRBJ2-7; lacking DNA, the TRBD2 call made by TCRdb goes unchecked. The CDR3 totals 17 residues. From germline, CDR1 is MDHEN and CDR2 SYDVKM. The CDR3 is CASSLSPGLVDGYEQYF.

The chain joins TRBV11-3 to TRBJ2-2; there is no DNA to check the TCRdb D call of TRBD1. CDR1 SGHNT and CDR2 YENEEA come from the germline V gene. CDR3 length equals 15 residues. The CDR3 loop reads CASSPRTGSTGELFF.

V gene TRBV20-1 combines with J gene TRBJ1-5. The CDR3 has 15 amino acids. Germline CDR1 reads DFQATT; CDR2 reads SNEGSKA (reference sequence). The CDR3 loop is CSARNFSGIHQPQHF.

The chain carries TRBV20-1 and TRBJ2-5; TCRdb lists TRBD1, though no DNA is available to test this call. The CDR3 is made up of 13 amino acids. In germline, CDR1 is DFQATT, CDR2 SNEGSKA (reference sequence). CDR3: CSARGQGVETQYF.

The rearrangement joins TRBV24-1 to TRBJ2-1; absent DNA, TCRdb's TRBD1 call cannot be checked. In germline, CDR1 is KGHDR, CDR2 SFDVKD. The CDR3 contains 16 residues. The CDR3 here is CATSGAGVGSYNEQFF.

The gene calls are TRBV4-2 and TRBJ2-1; TCRdb names TRBD2, which stays unverified in the absence of DNA. This CDR3 contains 14 residues. Germline V gene sequence: CDR1 LGHNA, CDR2 YNFKEQ. The CDR3 is CASSQDAVGSGKIF.

The rearrangement joins TRBV19 to TRBJ1-1; TCRdb names TRBD1, which stays unverified in the absence of DNA. Germline assignment: CDR1 LNHDA and CDR2 SQIVND (reference sequence). CDR3 length: 13 residues. CDR3 region: CASSPTGISGAFF.

The V and J genes are TRBV5-1 and TRBJ2-5; TCRdb calls TRBD1, which cannot be checked without DNA. Germline V CDR1 and CDR2: SGHRS, YFSETQ. The CDR3 consists of 13 residues. The CDR3 protein is CASTFAGEETQYF.

This chain connects TRBV18 to TRBJ2-5; TCRdb's D call, TRBD1, is unchecked because there is no DNA. The CDR3 runs 15 residues. Looked up from germline, CDR1 is KGHSH and CDR2 is LQKENI. CDR3 loop: CASSSPGGPQETQYF. The entire variable domain, with the rest obtained from reference TRBV18 and TRBJ2-5, is as follows: NAGVMQNPRHLVRRRGQEARLRCSPMKGHSHVYWYRQLPEEGLKFMVYLQKENIIDESGMPKERFSAEFPKEGPSILRIQQVVRGDSAAYFCASSSPGGPQETQYFGPGTRLLVL.

This rearrangement joins TRBV12-3 or TRBV12-4 to TRBJ2-3; checking the TCRdb D call of TRBD1 is not possible without DNA. The CDR3 contains 15 residues. This CDR3 is CASSLLRGGTDTQYF.

The chain employs TRBV6-5 and TRBJ2-1; TCRdb returns TRBD1, unconfirmable since there is no DNA. This CDR3 is built from 16 residues. Germline V gene sequence: CDR1 MNHEY, CDR2 SVGAGI. The CDR3 loop is CASRFRTGASYNEQFF.

V and J are TRBV2 and TRBJ1-6; TCRdb calls TRBD1, which cannot be checked without DNA. Germline V lookup: CDR1 SNHLY, CDR2 FYNNEI. The CDR3 length is 16 residues. The CDR3 reads CASSEGTRSYNSPLHF.

This chain joins TRBV29-1 and TRBJ1-2; without DNA, the TCRdb call of TRBD1 cannot be checked. There are 13 residues in the CDR3. Germline V lookup: CDR1 SQVTM, CDR2 ANQGSEA. The CDR3 reads CSVEAGQNYGYTF.

V and J are TRBV9 and TRBJ1-2; TCRdb designates TRBD1, a call that cannot be tested without DNA. From germline, CDR1 is SGDLS and CDR2 YYNGEE. The CDR3 has 14 amino acids. CDR3 loop: CASTPLGRGYGYTF.

The rearrangement links TRBV15 to TRBJ2-5; TCRdb's assignment of TRBD1 cannot be checked, as there is no DNA. The CDR3 is made up of 20 amino acids. Germline values: CDR1 LNHNV, CDR2 YYDKDF (reference sequence). The chain's CDR3 is CATSREAYERLTGEQETQYF.

This chain connects TRBV24-1 to TRBJ2-1; the D call from TCRdb, TRBD2, cannot be confirmed without DNA. CDR1 is KGHDR, CDR2 SFDVKD, per germline. The CDR3 has 17 residues. CDR3 residues: CATSDSTTSGNYNEQFF.

The genes are TRBV20-1 and TRBJ1-5. Germline V lookup: CDR1 DFQATT, CDR2 SNEGSKA (reference sequence). The CDR3 runs to 14 residues. CDR3 protein: CSARMALSNQPQHF.

This chain connects TRBV28 to TRBJ1-2; absent DNA, TCRdb's TRBD1 call cannot be checked. Germline V CDR1 and CDR2: MDHEN, SYDVKM. The CDR3 loop spans 15 amino acids. The CDR3 sequence: CASSPLTYKDYGYTF.

The chain uses TRBV5-1 and TRBJ2-1. This CDR3 has 13 amino acids. CDR1 SGHRS and CDR2 YFSETQ come from the germline V gene. CDR3 protein: CASSLVAGNEQFF.